The T cell receptor (beta chain) under discussion was sequenced for a study of tumor and adjacent non-tumor tissue in lung cancer. Study-wide context: Aged roughly 31 to 76 years, patients included approximately 11 men and a few women with stage I to III disease. Study results and caveats: In normal lung, the top 100 clones were significantly more dominant than in tumor. Significantly higher TCR diversity was found in tumor than normal lung.

Concerning this clonotype: Its antigen is not identified. The junction does not match germline at one end; this may be a read error.

The CDR3 runs 15 residues. CDR1 is SGHNT, CDR2 YENEEA, per germline. RNA was extracted from bulk tissue without any cell sorting. More than 3 cm separated this lung sample from the edge of the tumor. TCRbeta libraries were built with three rounds of nested PCR, modified from ARM-PCR. One entry per CDR3 protein results from TCRdb running MiXCR on the multiplex PCR reads. The sample carries approximately 120,000 distinct CDR3 sequences, roughly three fifths recorded once. The chain couples TRBV11-3 to TRBJ2-1; D might be TRBD2 (5 bases). Material: distant non-tumor lung tissue. The TCR originated in a man aged 55-75 years with non-small cell lung cancer. The CDR3 DNA reads as TGTGCCAGCAGCTTAGCCGGGATGTTTAACAATAAGCAGTTCTTC. It encodes CASSLAGMFNNKQFF.